These T cell receptor beta chains were read from a single sample in a study of shared clonotypes between healthy human individuals. This table comes from immunoSEQ multiplex PCR, and its TCRdb copy is limited to in-frame clones, with some not included. This table has about 1.4 million clones, roughly 97% appearing once. Sequenced material: naive CD4+ T cells sorted from blood. Every receptor here comes from a man aged 25-45 years in good health. CDR3s include the opening cysteine and the closing phenylalanine or tryptophan. The order of the fields is CDR3 protein, V gene, clone size, J gene. Rows may omit the clone size; those that give it use once, few, many or a size class.

cdr3_aa: CSASPRGRGTEAFF
v_call: TRBV29-1
clone_size: -
j_call: TRBJ1-1

cdr3_aa: CASGRGYGYTF
v_call: TRBV28
clone_size: -
j_call: TRBJ1-2

cdr3_aa: CASSVVGVDEQFF
v_call: TRBV9
clone_size: -
j_call: TRBJ2-1

cdr3_aa: CASSLEGAGISYEQYF
v_call: TRBV7-8
clone_size: -
j_call: TRBJ2-7

cdr3_aa: CASNPTGGTEAFF
v_call: TRBV5-1
clone_size: -
j_call: TRBJ1-1

cdr3_aa: CASRSGQRLNYGYTF
v_call: TRBV28
clone_size: -
j_call: TRBJ1-2

cdr3_aa: CASSSLIRTENTGELFF
v_call: TRBV7-6
clone_size: -
j_call: TRBJ2-2

cdr3_aa: CASSYFRDTGELFF
v_call: TRBV6-6
clone_size: -
j_call: TRBJ2-2

cdr3_aa: CASSSGHGGYTF
v_call: TRBV11-2
clone_size: few
j_call: TRBJ1-2

cdr3_aa: CASSMRVASNQPQHF
v_call: TRBV28
clone_size: -
j_call: TRBJ1-5

cdr3_aa: CASSYGTGAGEQFF
v_call: TRBV6-5
clone_size: -
j_call: TRBJ2-1

cdr3_aa: CASSTGTPRQDSHEQYF
v_call: TRBV5-1
clone_size: -
j_call: TRBJ2-7

cdr3_aa: CSASKGGRYTF
v_call: TRBV20-1
clone_size: -
j_call: TRBJ1-2

cdr3_aa: CAISEDYGYNEQFF
v_call: TRBV10-3
clone_size: -
j_call: TRBJ2-1

cdr3_aa: CASSLGDRDSYNEQFF
v_call: TRBV5-1
clone_size: -
j_call: TRBJ2-1

cdr3_aa: CASRKNTGGTNYGYTF
v_call: TRBV7-2
clone_size: -
j_call: TRBJ1-2

cdr3_aa: CASSLAWGRAGFEQYF
v_call: TRBV5-1
clone_size: -
j_call: TRBJ2-7

cdr3_aa: CASSSFFGTSRYEQYF
v_call: TRBV19
clone_size: -
j_call: TRBJ2-7

cdr3_aa: CASSHVGSEGYTF
v_call: TRBV5-8
clone_size: -
j_call: TRBJ1-2

cdr3_aa: CASSWGLGNGYTF
v_call: TRBV28
clone_size: -
j_call: TRBJ1-2

cdr3_aa: CASSQSTGSLGYTF
v_call: TRBV4-3
clone_size: -
j_call: TRBJ1-2

cdr3_aa: CASSPSGQGDYEQYF
v_call: TRBV18
clone_size: -
j_call: TRBJ2-7

cdr3_aa: CASSVEGGGSYEQYF
v_call: TRBV6-1
clone_size: -
j_call: TRBJ2-7

cdr3_aa: CATTSGRTQYNEQFF
v_call: TRBV15
clone_size: -
j_call: TRBJ2-1

cdr3_aa: CASSSIGLARYEQYF
v_call: TRBV5-6
clone_size: -
j_call: TRBJ2-7

cdr3_aa: CASSFGTSRSSYNEQFF
v_call: TRBV11-2
clone_size: -
j_call: TRBJ2-1

cdr3_aa: CATSSKSSDRNEKLFF
v_call: TRBV15
clone_size: -
j_call: TRBJ1-4

cdr3_aa: CASSKPGGANVLTF
v_call: TRBV9
clone_size: -
j_call: TRBJ2-6

cdr3_aa: CASSVMSSVDTQYF
v_call: TRBV9
clone_size: few
j_call: TRBJ2-3

cdr3_aa: CASSLASGGTGEQFF
v_call: TRBV11-3
clone_size: -
j_call: TRBJ2-1

cdr3_aa: CASSDGSSLDTEAFF
v_call: TRBV4-3
clone_size: -
j_call: TRBJ1-1

cdr3_aa: CASSPSAGVYEQYF
v_call: TRBV5-1
clone_size: -
j_call: TRBJ2-7

cdr3_aa: CASSQVHPSTGELFF
v_call: TRBV14
clone_size: once
j_call: TRBJ2-2

cdr3_aa: CASSQGQKNTEAFF
v_call: TRBV18
clone_size: -
j_call: TRBJ1-1

cdr3_aa: CASRAERQGAYEQYF
v_call: TRBV2
clone_size: once
j_call: TRBJ2-7

cdr3_aa: CASSSRSLSSYNEQFF
v_call: TRBV5-1
clone_size: -
j_call: TRBJ2-1

cdr3_aa: CASSEVDTYNEQFF
v_call: TRBV6-1
clone_size: -
j_call: TRBJ2-1

cdr3_aa: CASSPSWATNEKLFF
v_call: TRBV18
clone_size: once
j_call: TRBJ1-4

cdr3_aa: CASSMDPGQETQYF
v_call: TRBV5-8
clone_size: -
j_call: TRBJ2-5

cdr3_aa: CASQREGVRNTQYF
v_call: TRBV5-1
clone_size: -
j_call: TRBJ2-3

cdr3_aa: CASSLSQGLSYEQYF
v_call: TRBV5-1
clone_size: -
j_call: TRBJ2-7

cdr3_aa: CSVGGRSSYEQYF
v_call: TRBV29-1
clone_size: -
j_call: TRBJ2-7

cdr3_aa: CASSDSTWRGDNEQFF
v_call: TRBV6-4
clone_size: -
j_call: TRBJ2-1

cdr3_aa: CAIRDPTELSEAFF
v_call: TRBV10-3
clone_size: -
j_call: TRBJ1-1

cdr3_aa: CASSVPQTGFNQPQHF
v_call: TRBV6-1
clone_size: once
j_call: TRBJ1-5

cdr3_aa: CASSLGSEQFF
v_call: TRBV7-8
clone_size: -
j_call: TRBJ2-1